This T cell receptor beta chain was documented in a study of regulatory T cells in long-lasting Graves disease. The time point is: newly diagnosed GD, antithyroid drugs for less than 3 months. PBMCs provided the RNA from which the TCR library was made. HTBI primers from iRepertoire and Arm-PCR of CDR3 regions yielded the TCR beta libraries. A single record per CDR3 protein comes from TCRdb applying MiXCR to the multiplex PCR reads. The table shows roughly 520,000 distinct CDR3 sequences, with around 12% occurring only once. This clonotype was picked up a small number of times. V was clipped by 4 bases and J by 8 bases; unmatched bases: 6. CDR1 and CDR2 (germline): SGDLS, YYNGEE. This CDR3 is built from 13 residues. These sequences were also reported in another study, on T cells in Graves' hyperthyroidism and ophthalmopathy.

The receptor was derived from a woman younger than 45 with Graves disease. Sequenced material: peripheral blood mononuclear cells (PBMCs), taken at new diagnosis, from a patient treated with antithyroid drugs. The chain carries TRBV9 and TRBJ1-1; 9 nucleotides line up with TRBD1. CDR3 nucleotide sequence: TGTGCCAGCAGCTCTCGGACAGGGGCCGAAGCTTTCTTT. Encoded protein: CASSSRTGAEAFF.